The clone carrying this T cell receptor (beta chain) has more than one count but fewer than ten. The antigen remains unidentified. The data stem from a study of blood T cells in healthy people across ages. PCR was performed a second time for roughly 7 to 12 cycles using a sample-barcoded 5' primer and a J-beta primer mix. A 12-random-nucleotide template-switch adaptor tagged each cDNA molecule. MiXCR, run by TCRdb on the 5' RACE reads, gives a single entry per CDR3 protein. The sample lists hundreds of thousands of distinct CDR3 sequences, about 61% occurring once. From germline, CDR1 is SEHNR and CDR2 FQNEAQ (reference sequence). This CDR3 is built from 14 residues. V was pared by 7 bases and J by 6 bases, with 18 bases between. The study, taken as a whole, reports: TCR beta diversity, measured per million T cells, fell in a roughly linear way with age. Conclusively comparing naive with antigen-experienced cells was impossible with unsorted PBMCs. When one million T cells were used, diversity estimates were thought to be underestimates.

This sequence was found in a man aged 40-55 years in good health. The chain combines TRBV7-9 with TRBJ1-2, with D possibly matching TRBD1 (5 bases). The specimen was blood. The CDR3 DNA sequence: TGTGCCAGCACCTTCGGACAAATACGGGATGGCTACACCTTC. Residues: CASTFGQIRDGYTF.